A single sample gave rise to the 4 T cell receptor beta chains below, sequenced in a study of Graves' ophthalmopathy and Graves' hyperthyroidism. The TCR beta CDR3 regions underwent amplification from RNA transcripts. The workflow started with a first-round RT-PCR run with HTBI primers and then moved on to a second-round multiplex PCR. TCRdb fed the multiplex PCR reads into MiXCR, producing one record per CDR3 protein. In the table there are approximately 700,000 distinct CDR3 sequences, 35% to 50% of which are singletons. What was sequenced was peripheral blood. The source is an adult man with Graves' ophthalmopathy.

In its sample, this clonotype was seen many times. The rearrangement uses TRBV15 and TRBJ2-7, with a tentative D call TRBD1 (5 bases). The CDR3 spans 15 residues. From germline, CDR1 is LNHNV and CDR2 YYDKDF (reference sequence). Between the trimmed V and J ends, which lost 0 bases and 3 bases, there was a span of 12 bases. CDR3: CATSRDKTAHYEQYF. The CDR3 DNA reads TGTGCCACCAGCAGAGATAAGACAGCCCACTACGAGCAGTACTTC.

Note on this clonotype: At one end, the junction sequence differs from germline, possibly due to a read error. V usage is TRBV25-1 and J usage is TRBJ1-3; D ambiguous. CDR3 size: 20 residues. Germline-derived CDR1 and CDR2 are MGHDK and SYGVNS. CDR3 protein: CASSFGLLLEERSSGNTIYF. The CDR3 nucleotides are TGTGCCAGCAGCTTTGGTCTCCTGTTGGAGGAACGGAGCTCTGGGAACACCATATATTTT.

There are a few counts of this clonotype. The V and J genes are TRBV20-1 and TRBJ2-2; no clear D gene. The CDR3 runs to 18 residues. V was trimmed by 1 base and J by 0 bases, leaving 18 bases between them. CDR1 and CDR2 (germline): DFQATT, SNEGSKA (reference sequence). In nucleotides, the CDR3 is TGCAGTGCTAGAGTTGATGAAGGCCGATCTGCGAACACCGGGGAGCTGTTTTTT. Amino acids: CSARVDEGRSANTGELFF.

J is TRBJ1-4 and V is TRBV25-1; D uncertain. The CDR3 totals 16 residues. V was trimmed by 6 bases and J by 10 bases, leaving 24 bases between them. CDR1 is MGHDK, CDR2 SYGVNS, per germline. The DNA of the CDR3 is TGTGCCAGCAGCTTGATCGAGGGTACAGCCTCGCGAAAACTGTTTTTT. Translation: CASSLIEGTASRKLFF.